One and the same sample provided the 29 T cell receptor beta chains below, sequenced in a study of cytomegalovirus exposure and HLA in healthy donors. Primers included in the PCR were 60 Vbeta and 13 Jbeta primers. Libraries were prepared by immunoSEQ multiplex PCR; TCRdb keeps only in-frame clonotypes and omits some of them. This table has around 70,000 clones, 62% appearing once. Sequenced: PBMCs. These receptors originate from a man between 25 and 39 years old in good health and CMV-seronegative.

This clone has just a few counts. The V gene is TRBV7-9, the J gene TRBJ2-7, with D tentatively TRBD2 (5 bases). The germline gives CDR1 SEHNR, CDR2 FQNEAQ (reference sequence). This CDR3 has 12 residues. The V end lost 7 bases, the J end lost 4 bases, and 11 bases lay between the germline ends. CDR3 residues: CASTLSGYEQYF. CDR3 DNA sequence: TGTGCCAGCACCCTATCGGGATACGAGCAGTACTTC.

This clone was seen more than once but under ten times. V and J are TRBV6-6 and TRBJ1-6; 7 bases match TRBD1. Germline V CDR1 and CDR2: MNHNY, SVGAGI (reference sequence). V lost 0 bases and J lost 7; bases outside the gene matches: 3. The length of the CDR3 is 15 residues. The CDR3 here is CASSYSGQRNSPLHF. The CDR3 nucleotides read TGTGCCAGCAGTTACTCGGGACAGCGCAATTCACCCCTCCACTTT.

The V and J genes are TRBV7-2 and TRBJ1-4, with a tentative D call TRBD1 (6 bases). CDR1 and CDR2 from the germline V gene are SGHTA and FQGNSA. CDR3 length: 14 amino acids. The germline V and J ends were trimmed by 5 bases and 5 bases, with 12 bases remaining between them. CDR3 nucleotides: TGTGCCAGCAGCAAAACAGGGCCCAATGAAAAACTGTTTTTT. Amino acids: CASSKTGPNEKLFF.

The chain couples TRBV7-8 to TRBJ2-1; the match to TRBD2 covers 10 bases. This CDR3 has 20 residues. Germline CDR1 SGHVS, CDR2 FQNEAQ. The V and J ends lost 1 base and 0 bases, in that order; junction bases with no gene match: 12. The CDR3 coding sequence is TGTGCCAGCAGCTTAGAGAGGGGTCTAGCGGGGGTGTTCTCCTACAATGAGCAGTTCTTC. Translation gives CASSLERGLAGVFSYNEQFF.

The genes are TRBV13 and TRBJ1-2; 8 bases line up with TRBD1. CDR3 length: 13 residues. V trimming: 2 bases; J trimming: 4 bases; junction bases outside the gene matches: 0. Germline lookup yields CDR1 PRHDT and CDR2 FYEKMQ (reference sequence). CDR3 protein: CASSLQGAYGYTF. CDR3 bases: TGTGCCAGCAGCTTACAGGGGGCCTATGGCTACACCTTC.

The rearrangement joins TRBV11-2 to TRBJ1-1, with 9 nucleotides matching TRBD1. The length of the CDR3 is 17 residues. Germline V gene lookup returns CDR1 SGHAT and CDR2 FQNNGV. The V gene end was trimmed by 5 bases and the J gene end by 4 bases; junction bases not matched to a gene: 14. The DNA of the CDR3 is TGTGCCAGCAGCCCGGGACCGGGACAGGGACGCGGCACTGAAGCTTTCTTT. Amino acid sequence: CASSPGPGQGRGTEAFF.

The V call is TRBV4-1, the J call TRBJ1-1; tentatively, D is TRBD1 (6 bases). Germline values: CDR1 MGHRA, CDR2 YSYEKL. The length of the CDR3 is 15 residues. The ends were cut back, 1 base at V and 0 bases at J, with 9 bases in the middle. CDR3 sequence (DNA): TGCGCCAGCAGCCAAGGTGGGACAATGAACACTGAAGCTTTCTTT. Amino acids: CASSQGGTMNTEAFF.

This clone has only one observation. The rearrangement links TRBV10-2 to TRBJ2-3; TRBD2 matches at 9 bases. CDR1 is WSHSY, CDR2 SAAADI, per germline. CDR3 size: 15 residues. The junction had 6 bases not matched to a gene; V was cut back by 3 bases and J by 5 bases. CDR3 in amino acids: CASSDVGLAGDTQYF. CDR3 DNA sequence: TGCGCCAGCAGTGACGTGGGACTAGCAGGAGATACGCAGTATTTT.

This chain links TRBV4-2 with TRBJ2-7; D is possibly TRBD1 (6 bases). V was pared by 4 bases and J by 3 bases, with 13 bases between. CDR1 is LGHNA, CDR2 YNFKEQ, per germline. The CDR3 contains 14 residues. CDR3 sequence (DNA): TGTGCCAGCAGCCTTTCTCCGGACAGCTACGAGCAGTACTTC. It is translated as CASSLSPDSYEQYF.

The chain is built from TRBV5-1 and TRBJ2-1; 8 nucleotides match TRBD1. With V trimmed by 0 bases and J by 5 bases, 7 bases remained unmatched. The germline V gene encodes CDR1 SGHRS and CDR2 YFSETQ. CDR3 length: 16 amino acids. The CDR3 region has the DNA TGCGCCAGCAGCTTGGGGGTGGACAGGGTGAACAATGAGCAGTTCTTC. It yields the protein CASSLGVDRVNNEQFF.

The rearrangement links TRBV7-2 to TRBJ2-3; no reliable D call. In germline, CDR1 is SGHTA, CDR2 FQGNSA. Trimming shortened V by 1 base and J by 4 bases, and 9 bases separated the two germline ends. The CDR3 consists of 14 residues. The CDR3 spells CASSLDVSADTQYF. CDR3 nucleotide sequence: TGTGCCAGCAGCTTAGACGTCAGCGCAGATACGCAGTATTTT.

The CDR3 DNA reads as TGCAGTGCTCGACAGGGGGGTGGCTACACCTTC. Amino acid sequence: CSARQGGGYTF. This chain links TRBV20-1 with TRBJ1-2, with 9 bases aligning to TRBD1. V shed 5 bases and J 7 bases; nucleotides not matched to a gene: 2. This CDR3 has 11 amino acids. CDR1 DFQATT and CDR2 SNEGSKA come from the germline V gene (reference sequence).

V gene TRBV9 combines with J gene TRBJ1-3; D is perhaps TRBD1 (6 bases). This CDR3 is built from 15 residues. Germline CDR1 and CDR2: SGDLS and YYNGEE. The V and J ends lost 4 bases and 1 base respectively, with 12 bases between them. The CDR3 DNA sequence: TGTGCCAGCAGCCCCAGGACAGTTTCTGGAAACACCATATATTTT. Translating it yields CASSPRTVSGNTIYF.

The chain employs TRBV25-1 and TRBJ2-5; 12 bases are shared with TRBD2. Per germline, CDR1 MGHDK and CDR2 SYGVNS. V shed 8 bases, J shed 4 bases, and the junction held 5 bases outside the gene matches. The CDR3 runs 14 residues. DNA of the CDR3: TGTGCCAGCTCGACTAGCGGGGGCGGAGAGACCCAGTACTTC. Translating gives CASSTSGGGETQYF.

The chain combines TRBV11-3 with TRBJ1-6, with D perhaps TRBD1 (5 bases). The CDR3 has 19 amino acids. Germline V gene data show CDR1 as SGHNT and CDR2 as YENEEA. Trimming removed 4 bases at V and 0 bases at J, with 19 bases between. The CDR3 region has the DNA TGTGCCAGCAGCTCAGGCCAGAGGACACTGAGCTCCTATAATTCACCCCTCCACTTT. Its protein is CASSSGQRTLSSYNSPLHF.

The chain links TRBV4-1 to TRBJ1-5; 11 bases fit TRBD1. The junction had 9 bases not matched to a gene; V was cut back by 5 bases and J by 0 bases. The CDR3 has 18 amino acids. CDR1 and CDR2 from the germline V gene are MGHRA and YSYEKL. The CDR3 bases are TGCGCCAGCAGCTTGAAAGGGGACAGGGGGTATAGCAATCAGCCCCAGCATTTT. The encoded protein is CASSLKGDRGYSNQPQHF.

The V gene is TRBV7-8, the J gene TRBJ2-7; 9 nucleotides match TRBD1. J lost 6 bases, V lost 5 bases, and 14 bases had no gene match. This CDR3 has 16 residues. CDR1 SGHVS and CDR2 FQNEAQ come from the germline V gene. CDR3 sequence reads: CASSPSWGDRVSEQYF. The CDR3 coding sequence is TGTGCCAGCAGCCCGAGCTGGGGGGACAGGGTCTCCGAGCAGTACTTC.

V usage is TRBV7-2 and J usage is TRBJ2-1; 9 bases are shared with TRBD1. The V and J ends lost 5 bases and 2 bases, in that order; junction bases with no gene match: 4. CDR1 SGHTA and CDR2 FQGNSA come from the germline V gene. The CDR3 has 15 residues. This CDR3 is CASSPDRGAYNEQFF. CDR3 sequence (DNA): TGTGCCAGCAGCCCTGACAGGGGGGCCTACAATGAGCAGTTCTTC.

The chain employs TRBV15 and TRBJ1-5, with a possible D match to TRBD1 (5 bases). This CDR3 spans 16 amino acids. The V gene's germline CDR1 is LNHNV and CDR2 YYDKDF (reference sequence). V lost 1 base and J 4 bases, leaving 14 bases between the germline ends. The CDR3 DNA sequence: TGTGCCACCAGCAGAGGGGGTCGGGGGGTGAATCAGCCCCAGCATTTT. Its protein product is CATSRGGRGVNQPQHF.

This clone occurred a few times. The chain uses TRBV6-5 and TRBJ1-1; 7 nucleotides match TRBD1. This CDR3 region has 14 residues. The V segment lost 0 bases and the J segment 11 bases; nucleotides outside the gene matches: 9. The germline CDR1 and CDR2 sequences are MNHEY and SVGAGI. CDR3 DNA: TGTGCCAGCAGTTACTCCTTCGACAGGGTCGGGGCTTTCTTT. Its protein is CASSYSFDRVGAFF.

In the case of this clone: The sample holds other DNA sequences that translate to the same CDR3. The chain recombines TRBV19 with TRBJ1-6; 9 positions agree with TRBD1. Germline assignment: CDR1 LNHDA and CDR2 SQIVND (reference sequence). The CDR3 spans 14 residues. V was pared by 5 bases and J by 10 bases, with 6 bases of the junction left unmatched. CDR3 in amino acids: CASSPDRGNSPLHF. The CDR3 region has the DNA TGTGCCAGTAGTCCGGACAGGGGAAACTCACCCCTCCACTTT.

This clone was recorded a few times. The chain has TRBV2 and TRBJ1-2; D gene unclear. The CDR3 sequence is 13 residues long. V was trimmed by 4 bases and J by 1 base, leaving 7 bases between them. Germline V CDR1 and CDR2: SNHLY, FYNNEI. CDR3 in amino acids: CASSVNSNYGYTF. The CDR3 DNA sequence: TGTGCCAGCAGTGTTAACAGTAACTATGGCTACACCTTC.

This chain connects TRBV6-1 to TRBJ1-5, with D unclear. The ends were cut back, 2 bases at V and 1 base at J, with 6 bases in the middle. The CDR3 has 14 residues. Germline V lookup: CDR1 MNHNS, CDR2 SASEGT. CDR3 in amino acids: CASSEFQSNQPQHF. The CDR3 DNA sequence: TGTGCCAGCAGTGAATTTCAGAGCAATCAGCCCCAGCATTTT.

This clone has only a few counts. The chain links TRBV5-1 to TRBJ2-3; no firm D call. V lost 2 bases to trimming and J lost 6 bases, with 4 bases between them. The germline CDR1 and CDR2 sequences are SGHRS and YFSETQ. The CDR3 covers 11 residues. For the CDR3, the DNA is TGCGCCAGCAGCTTAGCGGATACGCAGTATTTT. Amino acid sequence: CASSLADTQYF.

Comment on this clone: In this CDR3 the conserved last residue, phenylalanine or tryptophan, is missing, so a read error is likely. Because the CDR3's place on the DNA is in doubt, the DNA is left out and the CDR3 is given as listed by TCRdb. The V call is TRBV7-6, the J call TRBJ2-3; the table assigns TRBD2, which was not confirmed against the DNA. Germline CDR1 SGHVS, CDR2 FNYEAQ. With termini counted, the CDR3 has 12 amino acids. The CDR3 is CASSHRAGLETI.

The chain carries TRBV4-1 and TRBJ2-7; maybe TRBD2 (6 bases). V was clipped by 1 base and J by 0 bases, with 13 bases between them. The CDR3 totals 16 residues. CDR1 MGHRA and CDR2 YSYEKL come from the germline V gene. CDR3 in DNA: TGCGCCAGCAGCCAAGCCACGGGGGTGAGCTCCTACGAGCAGTACTTC. Protein: CASSQATGVSSYEQYF.

This clone was seen a few times. V usage is TRBV5-1 and J usage is TRBJ2-7; TRBD1 might be the D (5 bases). The germline V gene has CDR1 SGHRS and CDR2 YFSETQ. The CDR3 sequence is 14 residues long. V was clipped by 5 bases and J by 6 bases, with 18 bases between them. CDR3 bases: TGCGCCAGCAGTCGAACCTCAGGGCCTCCCGAGCAGTACTTC. Amino acid sequence: CASSRTSGPPEQYF.

This rearrangement joins TRBV2 to TRBJ1-2, with D hard to call. CDR3 length equals 12 residues. The germline V and J ends were trimmed by 4 bases and 11 bases, with 14 bases remaining between them. Germline lookup yields CDR1 SNHLY and CDR2 FYNNEI. The CDR3 DNA reads as TGTGCCAGCAGTGGACGCGGAGGGTCGTACACCTTC. Translated: CASSGRGGSYTF.

The chain recombines TRBV6-5 with TRBJ1-1; tentative D call: TRBD1 (5 bases). The CDR3 length is 13 residues. The germline V gene has CDR1 MNHEY and CDR2 SVGAGI. V dropped 2 bases and J dropped 1 base, with 5 bases sitting between them. CDR3 DNA sequence: TGTGCCAGCAGTTACGGACAGAACACTGAAGCTTTCTTT. Protein product: CASSYGQNTEAFF.